This entry lists 21 T cell receptor beta chains sequenced from one sample in a study of T-cell reconstitution after alpha-beta-depleted transplantation in children (dated by TCRdb to between 2015 and 2016). The protocol used for the library was PCR. Sequenced on an Illumina HiSeq 2500. To normalize quantification of the TCRbeta repertoire, the TCR libraries were built with molecular barcoding that relied on unique molecular identifiers. TCRdb reprocessed the public reads (quality trimming at Q25 with fastp, clone calling with MiXCR) and kept in-frame beta chains. Records with the same CDR3 protein are collapsed into one entry carrying the most frequent genes and DNA. The sample table holds 75,000 to 90,000 distinct CDR3 sequences, of which roughly an eighth were seen once. 25% to 35% of the sample is held by the ten biggest clonotypes. The treatment or condition tag for this specimen amounts to: allogeneic hematopoietic cell transplantation with graft depleted of TCRalphabeta T cells and CD19 B cells.

Sequencing used PBMCs, mostly from graft donor cells, obtained 180 days after TCRalphabeta/CD19-depleted stem cell transplant. These receptors were obtained from a male patient under 10 years old who had a stem cell transplant for acute lymphoblastic leukemia, so the T cells may come from the graft donor.

The genes are TRBV4-2 and TRBJ2-7; TRBD1 matches at 9 bases. Trimming cost V 2 bases and J 4 bases; bases outside gene matches: 6. Germline CDR1 reads LGHNA; CDR2 reads YNFKEQ. The length of the CDR3 is 15 residues. CDR3 residues: CASSQSPGQGYEQYF. The CDR3 nucleotides read TGTGCCAGCAGCCAATCTCCGGGACAGGGTTACGAGCAGTACTTC.

The chain uses TRBV20-1 and TRBJ2-7; D not certain. The V gene lost 5 bases and the J gene lost 0 bases, with 14 bases spanning the gap. Germline CDR1 DFQATT, CDR2 SNEGSKA (reference sequence). CDR3 length: 14 amino acids. The CDR3, as DNA: TGCAGTGCTCGCAGAACTTCAAGCTCCTACGAGCAGTACTTC. Protein sequence: CSARRTSSSYEQYF.

J is TRBJ1-1 and V is TRBV7-2, with 7 bases identical to TRBD1. The CDR3 consists of 14 residues. Per germline, CDR1 SGHTA and CDR2 FQGNSA. J lost 3 bases, V lost 4 bases, and 5 bases had no gene match. The CDR3 region is CASSSHRGHTEAFF. CDR3 coding DNA: TGTGCCAGCAGCTCCCATAGGGGGCACACTGAAGCTTTCTTT.

The chain combines TRBV3-1 with TRBJ2-1, with D uncertain. CDR1 is LGHDT, CDR2 YNNKEL, per germline (reference sequence). V lost 1 base and J 9 bases, leaving 13 bases between the germline ends. The CDR3 runs 14 residues. The CDR3 DNA reads as TGTGCCAGCAGCCAAGCGGCAAGGCCCCCTGAGCAGTTCTTC. Translation: CASSQAARPPEQFF.

This chain joins TRBV11-1 and TRBJ2-5, with D possibly matching TRBD2 (6 bases). This CDR3 region has 16 residues. Germline V CDR1 and CDR2: SGHAT, FQDESV (reference sequence). V lost 6 bases, J lost 0 bases, and 17 bases lay in between. The CDR3 here is CASRNSHSGYQETQYF. As DNA, the CDR3 is TGTGCCAGCAGAAATTCTCACAGCGGGTACCAAGAGACCCAGTACTTC.

The chain joins TRBV7-2 to TRBJ2-7; D gene ambiguous. The CDR3 runs to 16 residues. Germline V lookup: CDR1 SGHTA, CDR2 FQGNSA. V was pared by 2 bases and J by 3 bases, with 17 bases between. This chain's CDR3 is CASSLFPSADGYEQYF. The DNA of the CDR3 is TGTGCCAGCAGCTTATTCCCCTCCGCGGACGGCTACGAGCAGTACTTC.

In its sample, this clonotype was seen many times. The chain uses TRBV3-1 and TRBJ2-1, with D hard to call. The CDR3 extends over 13 amino acids. Germline-derived CDR1 and CDR2 are LGHDT and YNNKEL (reference sequence). Trimming shortened V by 1 base and J by 8 bases, and 9 bases separated the two germline ends. CDR3 sequence reads: CASSQVRRYEQFF. The DNA of the CDR3 is TGTGCCAGCAGCCAAGTGAGGCGGTATGAGCAGTTCTTC.

The rearrangement uses TRBV13 and TRBJ2-7, with D perhaps TRBD1 or TRBD2 (5 bases each). The V gene's germline CDR1 is PRHDT and CDR2 FYEKMQ (reference sequence). CDR3 length equals 15 residues. V gave up 0 bases and J gave up 4 bases, with 13 bases separating them. The CDR3 is CASSLGGQGEYEQYF. CDR3 nucleotides: TGTGCCAGCAGCTTAGGGGGGCAGGGAGAGTACGAGCAGTACTTC.

The V call is TRBV20-1, the J call TRBJ1-2, with D perhaps matching TRBD1 (6 bases). The CDR3 covers 15 residues. The germline V gene encodes CDR1 DFQATT and CDR2 SNEGSKA (reference sequence). Trimming removed 6 bases from V and 4 bases from J, with 21 bases in between. CDR3 in DNA: TGCAGTGCGGTGCGGGGGCATGCCTATGGCTATGGCTACACCTTC. Translated: CSAVRGHAYGYGYTF.

This chain uses TRBV6-6 with TRBJ2-7, with a weak D call TRBD2 (6 bases). The CDR3 totals 13 residues. Germline-derived CDR1 and CDR2 are MNHNY and SVGAGI (reference sequence). With 8 bases removed from V and 0 bases from J, the gap between germline ends came to 11 bases. This CDR3 is CASRTGSSYEQYF. In DNA, the CDR3 is TGTGCCAGCCGGACCGGGAGCTCCTACGAGCAGTACTTC.

The V call is TRBV5-1, the J call TRBJ2-2; 7 positions match TRBD1. V lost 0 bases to trimming and J lost 4 bases; unmatched junction nucleotides: 0. The CDR3 sequence is 14 residues long. Germline CDR1 and CDR2: SGHRS and YFSETQ. The CDR3 reads CASSLGQGTGELFF. Here the CDR3 DNA reads TGCGCCAGCAGCTTGGGACAGGGCACCGGGGAGCTGTTTTTT.

In its sample, this clonotype was seen a few times. The V gene is TRBV20-1, the J gene TRBJ1-2; weak D call: TRBD1 (5 bases). Germline V gene sequence: CDR1 DFQATT, CDR2 SNEGSKA (reference sequence). The germline V and J ends were trimmed by 6 bases and 2 bases, with 10 bases remaining between them. CDR3 length: 12 amino acids. The CDR3: CSAPTDNYGYTF. CDR3 in DNA: TGCAGTGCCCCGACAGACAACTATGGCTACACCTTC.

The chain is built from TRBV25-1 and TRBJ2-3; D gene ambiguous. This CDR3 is 12 amino acids long. Trimming took 0 bases from V and 4 from J, leaving 2 bases between them. CDR1 and CDR2 (germline): MGHDK, SYGVNS. The DNA for the CDR3 is TGTGCCAGCAGTGAATACCCAGATACGCAGTATTTT. As protein: CASSEYPDTQYF.

The V and J genes are TRBV5-5 and TRBJ2-7; TRBD1 matches 11 bases. Per the germline V gene, CDR1 is SGHKS and CDR2 is YYEKEE (reference sequence). The V and J ends lost 5 bases and 6 bases, in that order; junction bases with no gene match: 10. This CDR3 contains 15 residues. For the CDR3, the DNA is TGTGCCAGCAGTTTCCCCGGGACAGGGGGTTCCGAGCAGTACTTC. As protein: CASSFPGTGGSEQYF. Using reference TRBV5-5 and TRBJ2-7 for the parts outside the CDR3, the full variable domain is DAGVTQSPTHLIKTRGQQVTLRCSPISGHKSVSWYQQVLGQGPQFIFQYYEKEERGRGNFPDRFSARQFPNYSSELNVNALLLGDSALYLCASSFPGTGGSEQYFGPGTRLTVT.

This rearrangement joins TRBV11-1 to TRBJ2-7, with D hard to call. The CDR3 length is 12 residues. V shed 1 base and J shed 3 bases, with 4 bases lying between them. Germline V gene sequence: CDR1 SGHAT, CDR2 FQDESV (reference sequence). CDR3 coding DNA: TGTGCCAGCAGCTTAGACCTCTACGAGCAGTACTTC. As protein: CASSLDLYEQYF.

V is TRBV6-1 and J is TRBJ2-3, with D possibly called TRBD1 or TRBD2 (5 bases each). This CDR3 is built from 16 residues. V lost 6 bases, J lost 2 bases, and 18 bases lay in between. Germline V lookup: CDR1 MNHNS, CDR2 SASEGT. The CDR3 DNA follows: TGTGCCAGCAGGGCTCCCGGGGCCCTCCCCACAGATACGCAGTATTTT. This translates into CASRAPGALPTDTQYF.

V is TRBV29-1 and J is TRBJ1-2; D is unclear. The germline V and J ends were trimmed by 3 bases and 7 bases, with 12 bases remaining between them. There are 12 residues in the CDR3. Germline values: CDR1 SQVTM, CDR2 ANQGSEA. CDR3 sequence: CSVDHQPSGYTF. The CDR3 nucleotides read TGCAGCGTTGACCACCAGCCAAGTGGCTACACCTTC.

This clonotype appeared many times. The chain employs TRBV5-1 and TRBJ2-1, with D unclear. This CDR3 region has 15 residues. V gave up 5 bases and J gave up 0 bases, with 12 bases separating them. Germline V gene data show CDR1 as SGHRS and CDR2 as YFSETQ. CDR3 amino acids: CASSMELLSYNEQFF. The CDR3 DNA reads TGCGCCAGCAGTATGGAACTCCTCTCCTACAATGAGCAGTTCTTC.

The chain uses TRBV6-1 and TRBJ1-5, with D possibly TRBD1 on 5 matching bases. Germline V CDR1 and CDR2: MNHNS, SASEGT. The CDR3 runs to 14 residues. V was trimmed by 5 bases and J by 5 bases, leaving 13 bases between them. Written as DNA, the CDR3 is TGTGCCAGCAGTAAACAGGAGGCGGATCAGCCCCAGCATTTT. It encodes CASSKQEADQPQHF.

This clonotype was found a few times. CDR3 region: CASSPARYTGELFF. In DNA form, the CDR3 reads TGTGCCAGCAGCCCGGCTAGGTACACCGGGGAGCTGTTTTTT. The chain combines TRBV7-2 with TRBJ2-2; D gene unclear. The V gene's germline CDR1 is SGHTA and CDR2 FQGNSA. CDR3 length equals 14 residues. The ends were cut back, 5 bases at V and 3 bases at J, with 10 bases in the middle.

V usage is TRBV7-2 and J usage is TRBJ2-7; D may be TRBD2 (7 bases). Trimming took off 3 bases at V and 7 bases at J, with 25 bases between the two ends. Germline V CDR1 and CDR2: SGHTA, FQGNSA. CDR3 length: 17 residues. This CDR3 reads CASSLTLSGPGAREQYF. DNA for the CDR3: TGTGCCAGCAGCTTGACGCTTAGCGGGCCGGGGGCGCGAGAGCAGTACTTC.